These 21 T cell receptor beta chains were sequenced from one sample in a study of blood T cells in healthy people across ages. The authors ran a second PCR of 7 to 11 cycles using a sample-barcoded 5' primer and a J-beta primer mix. MiXCR was run by TCRdb on the 5' RACE reads, yielding one entry per CDR3 protein. The table has 790,000 or so distinct CDR3 sequences, more than 50% seen once. What was sequenced was blood. The source is a man between 40 and 49 years old in good health.

The table lists this clonotype with a few counts. The chain carries TRBV7-8 and TRBJ2-7; 7 nucleotides match TRBD2. Trimming took 7 bases from V and 1 from J; bases not matched to a gene: 7. CDR1 and CDR2 (germline): SGHVS, FQNEAQ. This CDR3 has 14 amino acids. CDR3 in amino acids: CASTRTGGSYEQYF. Written as DNA, the CDR3 is TGTGCCAGCACCAGAACGGGGGGATCCTACGAGCAGTACTTC.

The rearrangement joins TRBV7-2 to TRBJ2-3; D remains ambiguous. CDR1 and CDR2 (germline): SGHTA, FQGNSA. The V end lost 1 base, the J end lost 11 bases, and 16 bases lay between the germline ends. The CDR3 has 14 amino acids. CDR3 coding DNA: TGTGCCAGCAGCTTAGGAGTAGGCTTCCCCCAGCAGTATTTT. Protein: CASSLGVGFPQQYF.

This clonotype was detected only a few times. CDR3 sequence: CASSVVPGLNTEAFF. DNA of the CDR3: TGTGCCAGCAGCGTAGTTCCAGGGTTGAACACTGAAGCTTTCTTT. The chain is built from TRBV9 and TRBJ1-1, with D possibly being TRBD1 (5 bases). Trimming removed 0 bases from V and 0 bases from J, with 9 bases in between. This CDR3 is 15 amino acids long. The germline CDR1 and CDR2 sequences are SGDLS and YYNGEE.

CDR3 amino acids: CSVVGITEAFF. In nucleotides, the CDR3 is TGCAGCGTTGTAGGGATCACTGAAGCTTTCTTT. This rearrangement joins TRBV29-1 to TRBJ1-1; D call uncertain. CDR3 length: 11 residues. The V end lost 4 bases, the J end lost 4 bases, and 7 bases lay between the germline ends. Germline lookup yields CDR1 SQVTM and CDR2 ANQGSEA. Full variable domain (rest looked up from reference TRBV29-1 and TRBJ1-1): SAVISQKPSRDICQRGTSLTIQCQVDSQVTMMFWYRQQPGQSLTLIATANQGSEATYESGFVIDKFPISRPNLTFSTLTVSNMSPEDSSIYLCSVVGITEAFFGQGTRLTVV.

This chain uses TRBV10-3 with TRBJ2-3; D is possibly TRBD2 (5 bases). The V gene's germline CDR1 is ENHRY and CDR2 SYGVKD. The CDR3 length is 13 residues. V was pared by 10 bases and J by 4 bases, with 15 bases between. For the CDR3, the DNA is TGTGCCACCAGACCCGACGGGGCAGATACGCAGTATTTT. Translation: CATRPDGADTQYF.

The chain joins TRBV29-1 to TRBJ1-2, with D possibly being TRBD1 (6 bases). Per germline, CDR1 SQVTM and CDR2 ANQGSEA. CDR3 length: 16 residues. V was shortened by 0 bases and J by 3 bases, with 17 bases between the two germline ends. The DNA for the CDR3 is TGCAGCGTTGAAGATTTAGGGCAGGGGATTGACTATGGCTACACCTTC. Translation: CSVEDLGQGIDYGYTF.

The V call is TRBV5-5, the J call TRBJ2-4; perhaps TRBD1 as D (7 bases). The V end lost 4 bases, the J end lost 1 base, and 24 bases lay between the germline ends. This CDR3 region has 19 residues. Germline V gene lookup returns CDR1 SGHKS and CDR2 YYEKEE (reference sequence). The CDR3 reads CASSIPRGATGTAKNIQYF. The CDR3 nucleotides are TGTGCCAGCAGCATACCTAGGGGGGCGACAGGGACGGCCAAAAACATTCAGTACTTC.

The genes are TRBV6-5 and TRBJ1-1; D is undetermined. The CDR3 covers 14 residues. V lost 5 bases and J 5 bases, leaving 15 bases between the germline ends. Germline lookup yields CDR1 MNHEY and CDR2 SVGAGI. This chain's CDR3 is CASSRRGLGTEAFF. The CDR3 coding sequence is TGTGCCAGCAGTCGCCGTGGTTTGGGGACTGAAGCTTTCTTT.

This clonotype was seen only a few times. V and J are TRBV7-2 and TRBJ2-1, with TRBD2 as a possible D gene (5 bases). V lost 5 bases and J 7 bases, leaving 15 bases between the germline ends. Germline V gene sequence: CDR1 SGHTA, CDR2 FQGNSA. The CDR3 runs 14 residues. In DNA, the CDR3 is TGTGCCAGCAGCGGGCGGGCCCGGAGGAATGAGCAGTTCTTC. Translation gives CASSGRARRNEQFF.

V gene TRBV7-2 combines with J gene TRBJ1-5, with a tentative D call TRBD1 (6 bases). With 3 bases removed from V and 3 bases from J, the gap between germline ends came to 9 bases. The CDR3 totals 14 residues. Germline V gene data show CDR1 as SGHTA and CDR2 as FQGNSA. The CDR3 is CASSFRGANQPQHF. The CDR3 DNA is TGTGCCAGCAGCTTTAGGGGGGCCAATCAGCCCCAGCATTTT.

The V gene is TRBV3-1, the J gene TRBJ2-5, with D hard to call. The CDR3 covers 13 residues. The germline V gene has CDR1 LGHDT and CDR2 YNNKEL (reference sequence). V was shortened by 6 bases and J by 3 bases, with 11 bases between the two germline ends. CDR3 sequence reads: CASSEAAKETQYF. The CDR3 coding sequence is TGTGCCAGCAGTGAGGCGGCTAAAGAGACCCAGTACTTC.

The rearrangement uses TRBV7-2 and TRBJ2-5, with a possible D match to TRBD1 (6 bases). Germline loops: CDR1 SGHTA, CDR2 FQGNSA. The CDR3 runs 15 residues. V was shortened by 6 bases and J by 3 bases, with 17 bases between the two germline ends. CDR3 sequence: CASSPRIRGEETQYF. The CDR3 DNA reads as TGTGCCAGCAGTCCCCGGATCAGGGGAGAAGAGACCCAGTACTTC.

The J gene is TRBJ2-5, the V gene TRBV9, with 7 bases aligning to TRBD1. The J segment lost 4 bases and the V segment lost 3 bases, leaving 9 bases of the junction unmatched. Germline lookup yields CDR1 SGDLS and CDR2 YYNGEE. CDR3 length: 15 amino acids. The CDR3 DNA sequence: TGTGCCAGCAGCGGAGGGGGCAGGGGGTTAGAGACCCAGTACTTC. Its translation: CASSGGGRGLETQYF.

Here the CDR3 DNA reads TGTGCCAGCAGCTTCGAGGGACGAAGGGCAGGAACGCAGTATTTT. Residues: CASSFEGRRAGTQYF. This chain links TRBV11-2 with TRBJ2-3; D may be TRBD1 or TRBD2 (5 bases each). This CDR3 is built from 15 residues. V was clipped by 3 bases and J by 9 bases, with 19 bases between them. The germline CDR1 and CDR2 sequences are SGHAT and FQNNGV.

The chain couples TRBV28 to TRBJ1-2; 7 nucleotides match TRBD1. The V segment lost 10 bases and the J segment 5 bases; nucleotides outside the gene matches: 7. In germline, CDR1 is MDHEN, CDR2 SYDVKM. There are 12 residues in the CDR3. The CDR3 reads CATRGVGYGYTF. Here the CDR3 DNA reads TGTGCCACCAGGGGGGTAGGGTATGGCTACACCTTC.

The chain carries TRBV2 and TRBJ2-5; D gene uncertain. Germline V gives CDR1 SNHLY, CDR2 FYNNEI. This CDR3 has 14 amino acids. Between the trimmed V and J ends, which lost 9 bases and 11 bases, there was a span of 25 bases. The CDR3 sequence is CASGRDLRSFEQYF. CDR3 DNA sequence: TGTGCCAGTGGAAGGGATTTGCGTTCGTTTGAGCAGTACTTC.

In its sample, this clonotype was seen a few times. This rearrangement joins TRBV27 to TRBJ2-4; D is possibly TRBD1 or TRBD2 (5 bases each). The V gene lost 3 bases and the J gene lost 9 bases, with 9 bases spanning the gap. CDR1 MNHEY and CDR2 SMNVEV come from the germline V gene (reference sequence). The CDR3 covers 12 residues. The CDR3 bases are TGTGCCAGCAGTTTCCCGAGGGGCATTCAGTACTTC. Translating gives CASSFPRGIQYF.

The chain couples TRBV7-2 to TRBJ2-1; 11 positions match TRBD2. The length of the CDR3 is 17 residues. Germline assignment: CDR1 SGHTA and CDR2 FQGNSA. The V gene end was trimmed by 3 bases and the J gene end by 3 bases; junction bases not matched to a gene: 7. The CDR3 region is CASSFTSGSRYYNEQFF. The CDR3 region has the DNA TGTGCCAGCAGCTTCACTAGCGGGAGCCGATACTACAATGAGCAGTTCTTC.

Comment on this clonotype: A much larger clone sits a single nucleotide away, making a read error possible. The CDR3 sequence is CASSDRAEGANVPTF. CDR3 in DNA: TGTGCCAGCAGTGACAGGGCTGAAGGGGCCAACGTCCCGACTTTC. The chain employs TRBV6-4 and TRBJ2-6; the D gene is possibly TRBD1 (5 bases). The germline CDR1 and CDR2 sequences are MRHNA and SNTAGT. This CDR3 is built from 15 residues.

The chain recombines TRBV7-3 with TRBJ2-4; D call uncertain. With the DNA end fitting TRBJ2-7 better, the J assignment may be wrong. The CDR3 is 12 amino acids. Germline lookup yields CDR1 SGHTA and CDR2 FQGTGA. The CDR3 loop reads CASSLYQDEQYF. In DNA, the CDR3 is TGTGCCAGCAGCTTATACCAGGACGAGCAGTACTTC.

The genes are TRBV4-1 and TRBJ2-2; possible D gene TRBD1, 5 bases. This CDR3 contains 17 residues. From germline, CDR1 is MGHRA and CDR2 YSYEKL. V was clipped by 0 bases and J by 0 bases, with 11 bases between them. CDR3 bases: TGCGCCAGCAGCCAAGACTCAGACAGCGCGAACACCGGGGAGCTGTTTTTT. This sequence encodes CASSQDSDSANTGELFF.